Below, 5 T cell receptor beta chains from the same sample are listed, as sequenced in a study of shared clonotypes between healthy human individuals. The data were produced by immunoSEQ multiplex PCR, yet TCRdb's version contains in-frame clones alone and is incomplete. Here the sample spans fewer than 1.8 million clones, approximately 98.5% being singletons. Material: naive CD4+ T cells sorted from blood. Subset given: CD45RA+ positively selected. All receptors derive from a man younger than 45 in good health.

The chain couples TRBV6-1 to TRBJ2-7; D gene unclear. V lost 2 bases and J 5 bases, leaving 7 bases between the germline ends. CDR1 and CDR2 from the germline V gene are MNHNS and SASEGT. This CDR3 spans 12 amino acids. The CDR3 here is CASSELGNEQYF. In nucleotides, the CDR3 is TGTGCCAGCAGTGAACTGGGGAACGAGCAGTACTTC.

The rearrangement uses TRBV2 and TRBJ1-2, with TRBD1 matching 8 bases. The CDR3 runs to 15 residues. Per the germline V gene, CDR1 is SNHLY and CDR2 is FYNNEI. V gave up 5 bases and J gave up 4 bases; unmatched junction bases: 9. CDR3 nucleotide sequence: TGTGCCAGCAGTAACAGGGGGGGCGCGGGCTATGGCTACACCTTC. Its protein is CASSNRGGAGYGYTF.

This chain joins TRBV15 and TRBJ1-2; 8 bases agree with TRBD1. V gave up 2 bases and J gave up 7 bases; unmatched junction bases: 9. The CDR3 has 15 amino acids. The germline V gene has CDR1 LNHNV and CDR2 YYDKDF (reference sequence). CDR3 nucleotide sequence: TGTGCCACCAGCAGACTCCCGGGACAGGAAATTGGCTACACCTTC. It codes for CATSRLPGQEIGYTF.

The chain employs TRBV9 and TRBJ2-1; D remains ambiguous. Germline V gene lookup returns CDR1 SGDLS and CDR2 YYNGEE. V lost 1 base to trimming and J lost 6 bases, with 11 bases between them. The CDR3 extends over 14 amino acids. Written as DNA, the CDR3 is TGTGCCAGCAGCGTACTTACAGAATCCAATGAGCAGTTCTTC. Encoded protein: CASSVLTESNEQFF.

J is TRBJ1-3 and V is TRBV7-8, with no clear D. Trimming left V 0 bases short and J 0 bases short, with 6 bases between. Per germline, CDR1 SGHVS and CDR2 FQNEAQ. This CDR3 region has 15 residues. The CDR3 region has the DNA TGTGCCAGCAGCTTAGCGCAGTACTCTGGAAACACCATATATTTT. Translation gives CASSLAQYSGNTIYF.